This is a list of T cell receptor beta chains from one sample in a study of graft-versus-host responses after intestinal transplantation. Their antigens remain unidentified. The table came from immunoSEQ multiplex PCR; TCRdb's copy has only in-frame clones and leaves some out. The table has about 110,000 clones, 90% to 95% seen once. The sequences come from unstimulated CD8+ T cells sorted from spleen or lymph node cells, collected before intestinal transplant. The receptors were gathered from a human donor who received an intestinal transplant. CDR3s include the opening cysteine and the closing phenylalanine or tryptophan. D genes are given only for firm matches. Clone size is not always given. Where it is, it says once, few, many or a class for expanded clones.

>TRBJ2-7|.|TRBD2|TRBV7-9
CASSSGTRDEQYF
TGTGCCAGCAGCTCCGGGACTAGAGACGAGCAGTACTTC
>TRBJ1-3|few|TRBD1|TRBV28
CASRPRGLGNTIYF
TGTGCCAGCAGGCCCAGGGGGCTCGGAAACACCATATATTTT
>TRBJ1-3|.|.|TRBV27
CASRIDSTSGNTIYF
TGTGCCAGCCGAATTGACAGCACCTCTGGAAACACCATATATTTT
>TRBJ1-4|.|.|TRBV2
CASSESPSREKLFF
TGTGCCAGCAGTGAAAGTCCAAGCCGGGAAAAACTGTTTTTT
>TRBJ2-1|once|TRBD2|TRBV2
CASPFLTSGPYNEQFF
TGTGCCAGCCCTTTCCTCACTAGCGGGCCGTACAATGAGCAGTTCTTC
>TRBJ1-2|.|.|TRBV29-1
CSGSSEGYGYTF
TGCAGCGGGAGCAGCGAGGGCTATGGCTACACCTTC
>TRBJ1-5|.|.|TRBV4-1
CASGTDYSNQPQHF
TGTGCCTCAGGAACAGATTATAGCAATCAGCCCCAGCATTTT
>TRBJ2-5|.|TRBD1|TRBV5-4
CASSLGPGTGFGQETQYF
TGTGCCAGCAGCTTGGGCCCAGGGACAGGTTTTGGCCAAGAGACCCAGTACTTC
>TRBJ2-7|.|.|TRBV9
CASSVVLAGEQYF
TGTGCCAGCAGCGTAGTACTAGCTGGCGAGCAGTACTTC
>TRBJ2-3|.|TRBD2|TRBV7-6
CASSFPASGRAEIADTQYF
TGTGCCAGCAGCTTTCCCGCTAGCGGGAGGGCCGAGATCGCAGATACGCAGTATTTT
>TRBJ2-7|once|.|TRBV5-1
CASSFGRGQYF
TGCGCCAGCAGCTTCGGCAGGGGGCAGTACTTC
>TRBJ2-5|.|TRBD2|TRBV27
CASSLLGLAGEEETQYF
TGTGCCAGCAGTTTATTAGGACTAGCGGGAGAGGAAGAGACCCAGTACTTC
>TRBJ2-1|.|.|TRBV19
CASTARRSNEQFF
TGTGCCAGTACCGCTAGGAGGTCCAATGAGCAGTTCTTC